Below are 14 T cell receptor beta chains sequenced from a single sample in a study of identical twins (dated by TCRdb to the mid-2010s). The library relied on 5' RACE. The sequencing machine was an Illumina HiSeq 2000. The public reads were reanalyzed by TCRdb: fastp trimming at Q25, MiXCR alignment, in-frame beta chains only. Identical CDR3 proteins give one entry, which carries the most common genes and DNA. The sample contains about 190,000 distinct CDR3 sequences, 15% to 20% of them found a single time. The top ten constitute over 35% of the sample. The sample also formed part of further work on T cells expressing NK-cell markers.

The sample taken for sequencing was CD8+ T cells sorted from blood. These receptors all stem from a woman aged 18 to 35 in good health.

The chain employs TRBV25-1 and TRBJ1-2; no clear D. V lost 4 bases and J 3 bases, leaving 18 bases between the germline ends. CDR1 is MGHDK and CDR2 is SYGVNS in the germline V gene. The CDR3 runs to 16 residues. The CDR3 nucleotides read TGTGCCAGCAGTGGCCTAGGGAAGGAATCGTACTATGGCTACACCTTC. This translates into CASSGLGKESYYGYTF.

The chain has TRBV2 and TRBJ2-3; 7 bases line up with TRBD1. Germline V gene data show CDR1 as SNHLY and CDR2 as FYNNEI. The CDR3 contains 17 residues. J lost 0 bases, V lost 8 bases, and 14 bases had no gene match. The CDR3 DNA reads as TGTGCCAGCTCGTTCCGGGCCACAGGGGTCAGCACAGATACGCAGTATTTT. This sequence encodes CASSFRATGVSTDTQYF.

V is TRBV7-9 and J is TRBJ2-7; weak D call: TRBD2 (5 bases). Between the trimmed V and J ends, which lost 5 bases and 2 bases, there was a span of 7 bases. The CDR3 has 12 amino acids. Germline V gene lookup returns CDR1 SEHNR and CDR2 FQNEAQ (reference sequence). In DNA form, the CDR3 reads TGTGCCAGCAGCCGAGGGACCTACGAGCAGTACTTC. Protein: CASSRGTYEQYF.

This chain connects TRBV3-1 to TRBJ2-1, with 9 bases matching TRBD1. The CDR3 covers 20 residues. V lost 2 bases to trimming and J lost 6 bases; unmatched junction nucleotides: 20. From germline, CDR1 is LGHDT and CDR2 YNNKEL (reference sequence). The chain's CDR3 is CASSQRTGDWGEAGTNEQFF. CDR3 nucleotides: TGTGCCAGCAGCCAACGGACAGGGGATTGGGGAGAGGCTGGGACCAATGAGCAGTTCTTC.

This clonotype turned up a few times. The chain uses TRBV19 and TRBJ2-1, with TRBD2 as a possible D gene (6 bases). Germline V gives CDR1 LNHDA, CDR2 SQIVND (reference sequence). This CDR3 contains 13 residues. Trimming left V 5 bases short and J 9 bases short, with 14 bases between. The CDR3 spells CASSLSGGIEQFF. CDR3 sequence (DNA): TGTGCCAGTAGTCTCTCTGGCGGGATTGAGCAGTTCTTC.

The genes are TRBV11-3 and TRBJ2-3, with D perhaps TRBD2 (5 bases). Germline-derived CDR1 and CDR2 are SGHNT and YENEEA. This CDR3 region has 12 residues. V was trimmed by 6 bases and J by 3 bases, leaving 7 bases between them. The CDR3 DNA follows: TGTGCCAGCAGGGACTGGACAGATACGCAGTATTTT. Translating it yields CASRDWTDTQYF.

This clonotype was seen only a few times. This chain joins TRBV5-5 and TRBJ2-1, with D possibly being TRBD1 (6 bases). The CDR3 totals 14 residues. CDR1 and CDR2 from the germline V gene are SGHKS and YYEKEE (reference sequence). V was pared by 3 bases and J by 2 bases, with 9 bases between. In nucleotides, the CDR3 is TGTGCCAGCAGCTGGGACATAGCCTACAATGAGCAGTTCTTC. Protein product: CASSWDIAYNEQFF.

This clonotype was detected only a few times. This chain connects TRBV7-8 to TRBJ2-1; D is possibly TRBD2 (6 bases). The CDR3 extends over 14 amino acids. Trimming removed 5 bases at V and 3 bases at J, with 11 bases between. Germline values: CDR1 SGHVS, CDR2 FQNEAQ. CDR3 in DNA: TGTGCCAGCAGCGCCTTGGGACTCTACAATGAGCAGTTCTTC. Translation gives CASSALGLYNEQFF.

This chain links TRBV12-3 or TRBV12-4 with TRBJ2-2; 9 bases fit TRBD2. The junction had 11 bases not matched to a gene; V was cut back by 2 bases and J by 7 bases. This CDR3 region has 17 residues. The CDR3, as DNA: TGTGCCAGCAGTTTAAGGGGGCTAGCGGGACGGGACGGGGAGCTGTTTTTT. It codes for CASSLRGLAGRDGELFF.

CDR3 in amino acids: CSADPRDRSTGELFF. The CDR3 nucleotides read TGCAGTGCTGACCCCCGGGACAGGAGTACCGGGGAGCTGTTTTTT. The J gene is TRBJ2-2, the V gene TRBV20-1; the match to TRBD1 covers 8 bases. The V gene end was trimmed by 5 bases and the J gene end by 5 bases; junction bases not matched to a gene: 10. The V gene's germline CDR1 is DFQATT and CDR2 SNEGSKA (reference sequence). The CDR3 sequence is 15 residues long.

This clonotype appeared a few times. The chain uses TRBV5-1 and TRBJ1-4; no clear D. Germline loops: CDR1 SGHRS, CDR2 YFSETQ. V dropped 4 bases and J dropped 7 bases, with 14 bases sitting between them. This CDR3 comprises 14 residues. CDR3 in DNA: TGCGCCAGCAGCGTGGACCTGACGGGTGAAAAACTGTTTTTT. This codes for CASSVDLTGEKLFF.

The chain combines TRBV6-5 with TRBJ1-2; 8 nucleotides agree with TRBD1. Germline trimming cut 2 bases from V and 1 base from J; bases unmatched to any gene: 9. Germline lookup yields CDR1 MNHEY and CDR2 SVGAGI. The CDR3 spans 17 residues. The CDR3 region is CASSYGGTGLLNYGYTF. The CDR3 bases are TGTGCCAGCAGTTACGGGGGGACAGGACTACTTAACTATGGCTACACCTTC.

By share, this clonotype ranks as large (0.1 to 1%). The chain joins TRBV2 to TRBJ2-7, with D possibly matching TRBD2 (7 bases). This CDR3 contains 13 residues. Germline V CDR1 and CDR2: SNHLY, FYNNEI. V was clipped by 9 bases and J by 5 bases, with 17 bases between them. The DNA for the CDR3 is TGTGCCAGTTTTTTCGGGGGGCTGGACGAGCAGTACTTC. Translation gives CASFFGGLDEQYF.

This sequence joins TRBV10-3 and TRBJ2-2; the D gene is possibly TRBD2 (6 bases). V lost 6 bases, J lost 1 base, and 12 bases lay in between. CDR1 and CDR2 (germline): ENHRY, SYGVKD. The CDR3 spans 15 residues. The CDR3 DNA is TGTGCCATCAGGTCGGACGGGGGGAACACCGGGGAGCTGTTTTTT. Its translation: CAIRSDGGNTGELFF.